Shown below are 31 T cell receptor beta chains from a single sample sequenced in a study of PD-L1 blockade in urothelial cancer. Clones were sequenced by immunoSEQ multiplex PCR, and TCRdb holds only the in-frame ones, with some missing. The sample consists of some 44,000 clones, approximately 80% of them appearing once. The time point was: pretreatment peripheral blood. Sequencing used PBMCs, obtained around atezolizumab (anti-PD-L1) treatment. All receptors come from a man in his 60s with urothelial cancer.

V and J are TRBV7-9 and TRBJ1-4, with D possibly TRBD1 on 6 matching bases. V was trimmed by 1 base and J by 8 bases, leaving 11 bases between them. The germline V gene encodes CDR1 SEHNR and CDR2 FQNEAQ (reference sequence). The CDR3 spans 14 residues. In nucleotides, the CDR3 is TGTGCCAGCAGCTTAGGGCAGGGGAGAGAAAAACTGTTTTTT. The encoded protein is CASSLGQGREKLFF.

V usage is TRBV6-1 and J usage is TRBJ2-2; tentative D call: TRBD2 (6 bases). The CDR3 runs to 14 residues. The germline V gene has CDR1 MNHNS and CDR2 SASEGT. The V end lost 6 bases, the J end lost 2 bases, and 10 bases lay between the germline ends. DNA for the CDR3: TGTGCCAGCAGGTCGGGAGAAAACACCGGGGAGCTGTTTTTT. Encoded protein: CASRSGENTGELFF.

The gene calls are TRBV5-5 and TRBJ1-4, with D hard to call. Trimming stripped 4 bases from V and 2 bases from J, with 9 bases between. The CDR3 spans 14 residues. CDR1 is SGHKS, CDR2 YYEKEE, per germline (reference sequence). This CDR3 is CASSHQRTNEKLFF. CDR3 nucleotides: TGTGCCAGCAGCCATCAGCGTACTAATGAAAAACTGTTTTTT.

The chain uses TRBV7-6 and TRBJ2-7; 7 positions agree with TRBD1. With 1 base clipped from V and 6 bases from J, the junction kept 3 bases outside the gene matches. Germline V gene sequence: CDR1 SGHVS, CDR2 FNYEAQ. CDR3 size: 13 residues. The CDR3 DNA is TGTGCCAGCAGCTTAGGCAAGGGGGCCGAGCAGTACTTC. It codes for CASSLGKGAEQYF.

This clone came up once. The V call is TRBV19, the J call TRBJ2-1; 10 bases are shared with TRBD1. J gave up 7 bases and V 7 bases, and 4 bases lay outside the gene matches. The CDR3 covers 13 residues. CDR1 and CDR2 from the germline V gene are LNHDA and SQIVND (reference sequence). The CDR3 is CASTPGQGNEQFF. The DNA of the CDR3 is TGTGCCAGTACCCCGGGACAGGGGAATGAGCAGTTCTTC.

The V call is TRBV5-4, the J call TRBJ2-2; no clear D gene. Germline CDR1 and CDR2: SGHNT and YYREEE (reference sequence). The CDR3 is 14 residues long. Between the trimmed V and J ends, which lost 4 bases and 5 bases, there was a span of 12 bases. CDR3 coding DNA: TGTGCCAGCAGCCCTCCCCGAGTTACCGGGGAGCTGTTTTTT. Translation: CASSPPRVTGELFF.

The chain combines TRBV16 with TRBJ1-5; D possibly corresponds to TRBD1 (5 bases). CDR3 size: 14 residues. With 1 base removed from V and 8 bases from J, the gap between germline ends came to 12 bases. Looked up from germline, CDR1 is KGHSY and CDR2 is FQNENV. The DNA of the CDR3 is TGTGCCAGCAGCCAATTAAGTAAGGGGAAGCCCCAGCATTTT. Its translation is CASSQLSKGKPQHF.

This clone came up once. The CDR3 DNA reads TGTGCCAGCAGCTTAGTTCGAGGAAGAGGAAACACTGAAGCTTTCTTT. Translating it yields CASSLVRGRGNTEAFF. V gene TRBV7-2 combines with J gene TRBJ1-1; D is unclear. The germline gives CDR1 SGHTA, CDR2 FQGNSA. V gave up 1 base and J gave up 2 bases, with 14 bases separating them. The length of the CDR3 is 16 residues.

The CDR3 spells CASSPPDGTTYNEQFF. DNA for the CDR3: TGTGCCAGCTCACCACCTGATGGGACAACCTACAATGAGCAGTTCTTC. The chain employs TRBV18 and TRBJ2-1, with D possibly TRBD1 on 6 matching bases. Germline-derived CDR1 and CDR2 are KGHSH and LQKENI. The CDR3 contains 16 residues. The V end lost 0 bases, the J end lost 2 bases, and 11 bases lay between the germline ends.

The chain joins TRBV5-1 to TRBJ2-3; D possibly corresponds to TRBD2 (6 bases). This CDR3 has 16 residues. V was clipped by 0 bases and J by 0 bases, with 11 bases between them. Germline V gives CDR1 SGHRS, CDR2 YFSETQ. The DNA for the CDR3 is TGCGCCAGCAGCTTGGCCCTAAGCGGGAGCACAGATACGCAGTATTTT. Translation gives CASSLALSGSTDTQYF.

The V call is TRBV7-2, the J call TRBJ1-2; 7 nucleotides agree with TRBD1. Per the germline V gene, CDR1 is SGHTA and CDR2 is FQGNSA. The CDR3 extends over 14 amino acids. Germline trimming cut 3 bases from V and 4 bases from J; bases unmatched to any gene: 5. CDR3 in DNA: TGTGCCAGCAGCTTCGGACAGGCCCTCTATGGCTACACCTTC. It yields the protein CASSFGQALYGYTF.

This clone appeared once. This chain connects TRBV5-6 to TRBJ2-5, with 9 bases that match TRBD1. This CDR3 is built from 13 residues. From germline, CDR1 is SGHDT and CDR2 YYEEEE. Trimming cost V 4 bases and J 12 bases; bases outside gene matches: 10. CDR3 sequence (DNA): TGTGCCAGCAGCCTCGGGACAGGGTCCTCGGAGTACTTC. This translates into CASSLGTGSSEYF.

This sequence joins TRBV28 and TRBJ1-5; 7 nucleotides match TRBD1. Germline V gene sequence: CDR1 MDHEN, CDR2 SYDVKM. The CDR3 is 14 amino acids. V gave up 5 bases and J gave up 5 bases; unmatched junction bases: 6. The CDR3 DNA follows: TGTGCCAGCAGTCCCCGGACAGGCTATCAGCCCCAGCATTTT. Translation gives CASSPRTGYQPQHF. Full variable domain (missing parts from reference TRBV28 and TRBJ1-5): DVKVTQSSRYLVKRTGEKVFLECVQDMDHENMFWYRQDPGLGLRLIYFSYDVKMKEKGDIPEGYSVSREKKERFSLILESASTNQTSMYLCASSPRTGYQPQHFGDGTRLSIL.

The chain recombines TRBV30 with TRBJ2-7; a possible D gene is TRBD1 (6 bases). The CDR3 spans 17 residues. V dropped 3 bases and J dropped 3 bases, with 24 bases sitting between them. Germline CDR1 GTSNPN, CDR2 SVGIG (reference sequence). The CDR3 nucleotides read TGTGCCTGGAGCCCGGCGGACAGATTCCTAGGGCTCTACGAGCAGTACTTC. Translated, it gives CAWSPADRFLGLYEQYF.

J is TRBJ2-5 and V is TRBV7-2; TRBD2 agrees at 8 bases. The CDR3 extends over 16 amino acids. Looked up from germline, CDR1 is SGHTA and CDR2 is FQGNSA. With V trimmed by 1 base and J by 5 bases, 9 bases remained unmatched. The CDR3 DNA reads TGTGCCAGCAGCTTAGGGGACCGGGGGGGCAGGGAGACCCAGTACTTC. Amino acids: CASSLGDRGGRETQYF. The full variable domain, its missing parts supplied by reference TRBV7-2 and TRBJ2-5, is GAGVSQSPSNKVTEKGKDVELRCDPISGHTALYWYRQSLGQGLEFLIYFQGNSAPDKSGLPSDRFSAERTGGSVSTLTIQRTQQEDSAVYLCASSLGDRGGRETQYFGPGTRLLVL.

The chain is built from TRBV5-4 and TRBJ2-1, with D unclear. The CDR3 runs 15 residues. V was pared by 0 bases and J by 0 bases, with 7 bases between. Germline loops: CDR1 SGHNT, CDR2 YYREEE (reference sequence). CDR3 region: CASSLGESSYNEQFF. CDR3 in DNA: TGTGCCAGCAGCTTGGGTGAGAGCTCCTACAATGAGCAGTTCTTC.

The chain employs TRBV28 and TRBJ2-7, with TRBD2 matching 11 bases. V trimming: 10 bases; J trimming: 3 bases; junction bases outside the gene matches: 8. CDR1 and CDR2 from the germline V gene are MDHEN and SYDVKM. The CDR3 is made up of 14 amino acids. The DNA for the CDR3 is TGTGCCACCTCCGGGACTAGCGGCCGCTACGAGCAGTACTTC. Protein: CATSGTSGRYEQYF.

The chain recombines TRBV5-1 with TRBJ1-4; 12 nucleotides align to TRBD1. This CDR3 is 18 amino acids long. V lost 0 bases, J lost 7 bases, and 10 bases stayed unmatched. Germline lookup yields CDR1 SGHRS and CDR2 YFSETQ. The CDR3 protein is CASSLAGGQGAFLEKLFF. The CDR3 nucleotides read TGCGCCAGCAGCTTGGCTGGGGGACAGGGGGCGTTTCTTGAAAAACTGTTTTTT.

The CDR3: CASRGTGGYEQYF. As DNA, the CDR3 is TGTGCCAGCAGGGGGACAGGGGGCTACGAGCAGTACTTC. The chain has TRBV6-1 and TRBJ2-7; TRBD1 matches 11 bases. CDR3 length: 13 residues. Germline V gene lookup returns CDR1 MNHNS and CDR2 SASEGT. Losses at the gene ends were 6 bases for V and 3 bases for J; bases not matched to a gene: 1.

The chain carries TRBV13 and TRBJ2-1; unclear D gene. Germline CDR1 PRHDT, CDR2 FYEKMQ (reference sequence). The CDR3 length is 16 residues. V lost 0 bases and J 2 bases, leaving 11 bases between the germline ends. The chain's CDR3 is CASSLGSGVAYNEQFF. The CDR3 DNA follows: TGTGCCAGCAGCTTAGGAAGTGGAGTTGCCTACAATGAGCAGTTCTTC.

The chain combines TRBV5-4 with TRBJ2-1, with TRBD2 matching over 7 bases. The CDR3 runs to 16 residues. The V and J ends lost 4 bases and 0 bases, in that order; junction bases with no gene match: 7. The V gene's germline CDR1 is SGHNT and CDR2 YYREEE (reference sequence). Here the CDR3 DNA reads TGTGCCAGCAGCCCCGGACTAGTAGTCTCCTACAATGAGCAGTTCTTC. Its translation is CASSPGLVVSYNEQFF.

The V and J genes are TRBV29-1 and TRBJ2-5, with 9 bases lining up with TRBD1. Per germline, CDR1 SQVTM and CDR2 ANQGSEA. V was clipped by 3 bases and J by 2 bases; unmatched bases: 4. There are 14 residues in the CDR3. The DNA for the CDR3 is TGCAGCGTTGAGACGGGACAGGGACAAGAGACCCAGTACTTC. This codes for CSVETGQGQETQYF.

V is TRBV5-8 and J is TRBJ1-2; D gene ambiguous. The CDR3 consists of 14 residues. The germline V gene has CDR1 SGHTS and CDR2 YDEGEE. With 0 bases removed from V and 8 bases from J, the gap between germline ends came to 14 bases. The CDR3 sequence: CASSLVGSGGGYTF. The CDR3 DNA follows: TGTGCCAGCAGCTTGGTAGGGAGCGGCGGCGGCTACACCTTC. The full variable domain, completed using reference TRBV5-8 and TRBJ1-2, is EAGVTQSPTHLIKTRGQQATLRCSPISGHTSVYWYQQALGLGLQFLLWYDEGEERNRGNFPPRFSGRQFPNYSSELNVNALELEDSALYLCASSLVGSGGGYTFGSGTRLTVV.

The V gene is TRBV19, the J gene TRBJ2-2, with TRBD1 identical over 9 bases. V shed 7 bases and J 1 base; nucleotides not matched to a gene: 10. The CDR3 spans 17 residues. The V gene's germline CDR1 is LNHDA and CDR2 SQIVND (reference sequence). The chain's CDR3 is CASKVLSGQGNTGELFF. DNA for the CDR3: TGTGCCAGTAAGGTGTTGTCGGGACAGGGGAACACCGGGGAGCTGTTTTTT.

The gene calls are TRBV28 and TRBJ2-3; 13 nucleotides match TRBD2. The germline V gene encodes CDR1 MDHEN and CDR2 SYDVKM. The CDR3 spans 17 residues. With V trimmed by 6 bases and J by 4 bases, 10 bases remained unmatched. The CDR3 DNA sequence: TGTGCCAGCAGCCGATTACTAGCGGGGGGGCCCCCAGATACGCAGTATTTT. Amino acid sequence: CASSRLLAGGPPDTQYF.

The chain combines TRBV7-2 with TRBJ2-3, with D maybe TRBD2 (6 bases). V dropped 1 base and J dropped 6 bases, with 14 bases sitting between them. This CDR3 has 15 amino acids. Germline lookup yields CDR1 SGHTA and CDR2 FQGNSA. The CDR3: CASSLDRGKSDTQYF. CDR3 coding DNA: TGTGCCAGCAGCTTAGATCGGGGGAAGTCTGATACGCAGTATTTT. Full variable domain (remainder filled in from reference TRBV7-2 and TRBJ2-3): GAGVSQSPSNKVTEKGKDVELRCDPISGHTALYWYRQSLGQGLEFLIYFQGNSAPDKSGLPSDRFSAERTGGSVSTLTIQRTQQEDSAVYLCASSLDRGKSDTQYFGPGTRLTVL.

V and J are TRBV6-6 and TRBJ1-5, with 7 bases matching TRBD1. J gave up 6 bases and V 2 bases, and 7 bases lay outside the gene matches. The germline V gene has CDR1 MNHNY and CDR2 SVGAGI (reference sequence). The CDR3 has 15 amino acids. CDR3 in amino acids: CASSYVSGGLQPQHF. CDR3 in DNA: TGTGCCAGCAGTTACGTATCAGGGGGGCTTCAGCCCCAGCATTTT.

The rearrangement links TRBV28 to TRBJ1-1; 10 bases agree with TRBD1. V shed 6 bases and J 0 bases; nucleotides not matched to a gene: 7. The germline V gene encodes CDR1 MDHEN and CDR2 SYDVKM. The CDR3 extends over 16 amino acids. The CDR3 sequence: CASSVDRGTVNTEAFF. CDR3 DNA: TGTGCCAGCAGCGTGGACAGGGGGACCGTGAACACTGAAGCTTTCTTT.

CDR3 protein: CASSPGQGVDSETQYF. The CDR3 DNA is TGTGCCAGCAGCCCGGGACAAGGCGTGGATTCAGAGACCCAGTACTTC. The J gene is TRBJ2-5, the V gene TRBV11-3, with a possible D match to TRBD1 (6 bases). Germline V gene sequence: CDR1 SGHNT, CDR2 YENEEA. The CDR3 has 16 residues. Trimming removed 5 bases at V and 4 bases at J, with 20 bases between.

This rearrangement joins TRBV9 to TRBJ2-1; 9 positions agree with TRBD2. There are 15 residues in the CDR3. V was pared by 1 base and J by 9 bases, with 8 bases of the junction left unmatched. Germline assignment: CDR1 SGDLS and CDR2 YYNGEE. The CDR3 reads CASSVYGGGASEQFF. Here the CDR3 DNA reads TGTGCCAGCAGCGTATACGGCGGGGGGGCCAGTGAGCAGTTCTTC.

The chain is built from TRBV28 and TRBJ2-3, with 10 positions matching TRBD1. V lost 5 bases, J lost 2 bases, and 13 bases stayed unmatched. The germline V gene has CDR1 MDHEN and CDR2 SYDVKM. The CDR3 is 18 amino acids. The CDR3 loop is CASSLDRGGRGFTDTQYF. DNA for the CDR3: TGTGCCAGCAGTCTGGACAGGGGGGGACGGGGGTTCACAGATACGCAGTATTTT.